A selection of T cell receptor beta chains follows, all from one sample in a study of cytomegalovirus exposure and HLA in healthy donors. Assay: immunoSEQ multiplex PCR; the TCRdb copy retains only in-frame clones and omits some. The sample includes around 160,000 clones, roughly 89% seen only once; the top ten take 3%. Sample: PBMCs. The receptors derive from a woman aged 18 to 35 in good health and CMV-seropositive. Both conserved end residues are part of each CDR3. Each record gives: J gene, D gene, clone size, V gene, CDR3 DNA, CDR3 protein. D genes are given only for firm matches. Rows give clone size only sometimes, using once, few, many, or a class for an expanded clone.

>TRBJ2-3|.|.|TRBV28
TGTGCCAGCAGTTTCTTCACAGATACGCAGTATTTT
CASSFFTDTQYF
>TRBJ2-5|.|.|TRBV7-9
TGTGCCAGCAGCTTGGGGGGGCGGCAAGAGACCCAGTACTTC
CASSLGGRQETQYF
>TRBJ1-2|TRBD1|.|TRBV7-9
TGTGCCAGCAGCCTAGGGGACAGCCAGGACAGACTTCTCGGCTACACCTTC
CASSLGDSQDRLLGYTF
>TRBJ2-1|TRBD2|.|TRBV14
TGTGCCAGCAGCCTGATAGCGGGGGGTCTTTACAATGAGCAGTTCTTC
CASSLIAGGLYNEQFF
>TRBJ2-7|TRBD2|.|TRBV4-3
TGCGCCAGCAGCCAAGAGGTAGCGGGAAAAGGGGAGCAGTACTTC
CASSQEVAGKGEQYF
>TRBJ2-7|TRBD2|.|TRBV11-2
TGTGCCAGCAGCTTAGGAGGCGGGGGGCAGTACTTC
CASSLGGGGQYF
>TRBJ2-7|.|.|TRBV27
TGTGCCAGCAGTTTGTCTGGGCAGTCCCCACAGTACTTC
CASSLSGQSPQYF
>TRBJ2-3|TRBD2|.|TRBV15
TGTGCCACCAGCAGAGATCGGGCTAGCGGGGGTGCAGATACGCAGTATTTT
CATSRDRASGGADTQYF
>TRBJ1-1|TRBD1|once|TRBV5-1
TGCGCCAGTAAACAGGGGATGGAAGCTTTCTTT
CASKQGMEAFF
>TRBJ1-1|.|.|TRBV28
TGTGCCAGCAGTTTCGAGGACACTGAAGCTTTCTTT
CASSFEDTEAFF
>TRBJ2-2|TRBD1|.|TRBV4-2
TGTGCCAGCAGCCAGGTACAGGGGACCGGGGAGCTGTTTTTT
CASSQVQGTGELFF
>TRBJ2-7|TRBD1|.|TRBV10-3
TGTGCCACCGAACCCCAGGGGGTAGGGTACGAGCAGTACTTC
CATEPQGVGYEQYF
>TRBJ2-1|TRBD2|.|TRBV5-4
TGTGCCAGCAGCTCGGGGGGGCCCCGGAATGAGCAGTTCTTC
CASSSGGPRNEQFF
>TRBJ1-2|TRBD1|.|TRBV14
TGTGCCAGCAGCCTCACCCGGGGACAGGGAACGGTTAACTATGGCTACACCTTC
CASSLTRGQGTVNYGYTF
>TRBJ2-7|TRBD1|few|TRBV7-9
TGTGCCAGCAGCTTACCCCAGACAGGGGAGATGTACGAGCAGTACTTC
CASSLPQTGEMYEQYF
>TRBJ1-2|TRBD1|.|TRBV4-1
TGCGCCAGCAGCCCCGGGACAGGGGGGCTGGGCTACACCTTC
CASSPGTGGLGYTF
>TRBJ1-1|TRBD1|.|TRBV5-1
TGCGCCAGCAGCCCACAGGGGTGGAACACTGAAGCTTTCTTT
CASSPQGWNTEAFF
>TRBJ2-7|.|.|TRBV9
TGTGCCAGCAGCGTAGGGGAAGGGAGGGGGTACGAGCAGTACTTC
CASSVGEGRGYEQYF
>TRBJ2-6|.|.|TRBV4-1
TGCGCCAGCAGCCAAGATCTTCGAGTCTCTGGGGCCAACGTCCTGACTTTC
CASSQDLRVSGANVLTF
>TRBJ2-7|TRBD1|once|TRBV27
TGTGCCAGCAGCCGACGTGGACAGGGGGCCTACGAGCAGTACTTC
CASSRRGQGAYEQYF
>TRBJ2-7|TRBD2|.|TRBV6-5
TGTGCCAGTGCGACACGCGGGAGGTATAATTACGAGCAGTACTTC
CASATRGRYNYEQYF
>TRBJ1-3|TRBD1|.|TRBV4-3
TGCGCCAGCAGCCAATTACTGGACAGGGGGCTTTTACCCATATATTTT
CASSQLLDRGLLPIYF
>TRBJ2-1|TRBD2|.|TRBV7-6
TGTGCCAGCAGCCCACCTTATAGCGGGAGTTCTCAGGGGCAGTTCTTC
CASSPPYSGSSQGQFF
>TRBJ2-1|TRBD2|.|TRBV13
TGTGCCAGCAGCTTAGGCTTGGGACTAGCGGGAGTTCGGGTCAATGAGCAGTTCTTC
CASSLGLGLAGVRVNEQFF
>TRBJ2-7|TRBD1|.|TRBV5-1
TGCGCCAGCAGCAAGGGACAGGGACCTCTCTCCTTC
CASSKGQGPLSF
>TRBJ2-5|TRBD2|.|TRBV29-1
TGCAGCGTGGCCCCTGGCGGGGGAAACCAAGAGACCCAGTACTTC
CSVAPGGGNQETQYF
>TRBJ2-2|TRBD1|once|TRBV4-3
TGCGCCAGCAGCCAGGCAACAGGGGGCTTCGGGGAGCTGTTTTTT
CASSQATGGFGELFF
>TRBJ2-7|.|.|TRBV7-9
TGTGCCAGCAGCCCCCCCCTAGGGCAGGGTTCGAACGAGCAGTACTTC
CASSPPLGQGSNEQYF
>TRBJ2-1|TRBD2|few|TRBV27
TGTGCCAGCAGTCAGGGACTAGCGGGCGCCGGGGCTATGGACGATGAGCAGTTCTTC
CASSQGLAGAGAMDDEQFF
>TRBJ1-5|TRBD1|.|TRBV19
TGTGCCAGTAGTTCAGGACAGGGACGGATTCAGCCCCAGCATTTT
CASSSGQGRIQPQHF
>TRBJ1-1|.|.|TRBV6-6
TGTGCCAGCAGTTACTCTCCCCGAGACACTGAAGCTTTCTTT
CASSYSPRDTEAFF
>TRBJ2-1|.|.|TRBV7-8
TGTGCCAGCAGCTCCGATCGGGATGAGCAGTTCTTC
CASSSDRDEQFF